This T cell receptor beta chain was identified in a study of TIL therapy for anti-PD-1-resistant metastatic lung cancer. Study findings and constraints: TIL clonotype persistence in blood showed no apparent association with response.

Stated time point: pre-treatment sample, taken before nivolumab and TIL therapy. This was the immunoSEQ v3 assay. Sequencing was performed with immunoSEQ multiplex PCR; in TCRdb, only in-frame clones are kept and a portion is missing. The sample records about 12,000 clones, more than 75% being singletons. A note on this clone: Its antigen remains unidentified.

Germline CDR1 LGHNA, CDR2 YSLEER. Trimming took 1 base from V and 2 from J; bases not matched to a gene: 10. CDR3 size: 17 residues. The sequence was collected from a person aged 25 to 85 with non-small cell lung cancer. Sequenced material: blood, taken at baseline. The V gene is TRBV4-3, the J gene TRBJ2-5; 7 nucleotides align to TRBD2. CDR3 protein: CASSQGWSPSGQETQYF. CDR3 bases: TGCGCCAGCAGCCAAGGGTGGTCGCCTAGCGGACAAGAGACCCAGTACTTC.